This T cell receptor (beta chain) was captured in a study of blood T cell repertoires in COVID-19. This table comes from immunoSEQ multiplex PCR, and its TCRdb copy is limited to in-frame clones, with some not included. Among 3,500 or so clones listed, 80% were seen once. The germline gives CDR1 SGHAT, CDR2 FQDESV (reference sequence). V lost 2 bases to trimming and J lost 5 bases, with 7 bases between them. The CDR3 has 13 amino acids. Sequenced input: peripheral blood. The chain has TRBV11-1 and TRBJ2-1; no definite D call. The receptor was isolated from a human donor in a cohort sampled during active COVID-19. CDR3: CASSLTENNEQFF. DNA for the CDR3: TGTGCCAGCAGCTTAACTGAGAACAATGAGCAGTTCTTC. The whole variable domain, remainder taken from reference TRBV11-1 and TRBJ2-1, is EAEVAQSPRYKITEKSQAVAFWCDPISGHATLYWYRQILGQGPELLVQFQDESVVDDSQLPKDRFSAERLKGVDSTLKIQPAELGDSAMYLCASSLTENNEQFFGPGTRLTVL.